The 25 T cell receptor beta chains below come from one sample, sequenced in a study of regulatory T cells in long-lasting Graves disease. Indicated time point: newly diagnosed GD, antithyroid drugs for less than 3 months. From PBMCs, RNA was extracted and then used to make the TCR library. CDR3 regions were amplified by Arm-PCR using iRepertoire HTBI primers to build TCR beta libraries. TCRdb independently ran MiXCR on the multiplex PCR reads; one entry per CDR3 protein. Of 300,000 to 450,000 distinct CDR3 sequences listed, 15% to 17% are singletons. Sample: peripheral blood mononuclear cells (PBMCs), taken at new diagnosis, from a patient treated with antithyroid drugs. Receptors originate from a female donor with Graves disease.

V is TRBV5-1 and J is TRBJ1-2; TRBD1 matches 9 bases. The V segment lost 4 bases and the J segment 5 bases; nucleotides outside the gene matches: 3. The CDR3 runs 13 residues. Germline loops: CDR1 SGHRS, CDR2 YFSETQ. For the CDR3, the DNA is TGCGCCAGCAGCGTGGGGACAGGGTATGGCTACACCTTC. Its translation: CASSVGTGYGYTF.

This clonotype was seen repeatedly, ten times or more. The CDR3 DNA is TGTGCCAGCAGTACCCCCTTGAGCACAGATACGCAGTATTTT. Protein: CASSTPLSTDTQYF. The chain employs TRBV12-3 or TRBV12-4 and TRBJ2-3; D remains ambiguous. This CDR3 region has 14 residues. V gave up 5 bases and J gave up 0 bases, with 9 bases separating them.

This clonotype has a handful of counts. A read error may be the cause here, since a much bigger clone is one base away. The V call is TRBV5-6, the J call TRBJ2-5; TRBD2 is a possible D gene (6 bases). CDR1 is SGHDT, CDR2 YYEEEE, per germline. The CDR3 is made up of 15 amino acids. The CDR3 region has the DNA TGTACCAGCAGCTCCATAGCGGCCCAGGGTGAGACCCAGTACTTC. It specifies CTSSSIAAQGETQYF.

This rearrangement joins TRBV7-2 to TRBJ1-6; D is ambiguous. V was clipped by 1 base and J by 18 bases, with 16 bases between them. CDR3 length equals 13 residues. CDR1 is SGHTA, CDR2 FQGNSA, per germline. CDR3 amino acids: CASSLGPMALSHF. The CDR3 DNA sequence: TGTGCCAGCAGCTTAGGTCCCATGGCCTTGAGCCACTTT.

This clonotype has a count of ten or more. The V and J genes are TRBV29-1 and TRBJ2-7; D is unclear. Germline CDR1 reads SQVTM; CDR2 reads ANQGSEA. The CDR3 loop spans 15 amino acids. V dropped 6 bases and J dropped 0 bases, with 18 bases sitting between them. CDR3 amino acids: CSVGSRATYSYEQYF. As DNA, the CDR3 is TGCAGCGTCGGTTCCAGAGCGACCTACTCCTACGAGCAGTACTTC.

Ten or more counts support this clonotype. The chain joins TRBV20-1 to TRBJ1-5, with TRBD1 matching over 7 bases. Losses at the gene ends were 3 bases for V and 9 bases for J; bases not matched to a gene: 8. The CDR3 has 13 residues. The germline CDR1 and CDR2 sequences are DFQATT and SNEGSKA (reference sequence). The CDR3 loop reads CSARGRGYMPQHF. DNA of the CDR3: TGCAGTGCTAGGGGCAGGGGGTATATGCCCCAGCATTTT.

With regard to this clonotype: At one boundary the junction diverges from the germline segment, which might be a read error. Written as DNA, the CDR3 is TGTGCTAGCAGCTTAGCCGACGGCCCCTACGAGCAGTACTTC. This sequence encodes CASSLADGPYEQYF. The chain is built from TRBV7-8 and TRBJ2-7, with no clear D. The CDR3 is 14 amino acids. Germline V gene data show CDR1 as SGHVS and CDR2 as FQNEAQ.

This clonotype was picked up a small number of times. The chain has TRBV3-1 and TRBJ1-3; TRBD1 matches 7 bases. The germline CDR1 and CDR2 sequences are LGHDT and YNNKEL (reference sequence). V was pared by 1 base and J by 2 bases, with 8 bases of the junction left unmatched. The CDR3 length is 17 residues. This CDR3 is CASSQVSGTATGNTIYF. In nucleotides, the CDR3 is TGTGCCAGCAGCCAAGTTAGCGGGACAGCGACTGGAAACACCATATATTTT.

This clonotype was observed many times. V and J are TRBV11-2 and TRBJ1-5; D not certain. CDR1 SGHAT and CDR2 FQNNGV come from the germline V gene. CDR3 length: 14 residues. V gave up 0 bases and J gave up 4 bases, with 7 bases separating them. The CDR3 loop reads CASSLDLGNQPQHF. The CDR3, as DNA: TGTGCCAGCAGCTTAGACCTGGGGAATCAGCCCCAGCATTTT.

In its sample, this clonotype was seen many times. The chain carries TRBV7-9 and TRBJ2-2, with 9 bases identical to TRBD1. The germline gives CDR1 SEHNR, CDR2 FQNEAQ (reference sequence). The CDR3 is made up of 15 amino acids. J lost 1 base, V lost 11 bases, and 8 bases had no gene match. CDR3 bases: TGTGCCCCTCAACGGGGACAGGGGAACACCGGGGAGCTGTTTTTT. This translates into CAPQRGQGNTGELFF.

This clonotype was recorded many times. This sequence joins TRBV28 and TRBJ1-6, with 7 bases that match TRBD1. Unmatched junction bases numbered 10, after V lost 5 bases and J lost 6 bases. The CDR3 sequence is 16 residues long. Germline loops: CDR1 MDHEN, CDR2 SYDVKM. The CDR3 nucleotides are TGTGCCAGCAGTCCGGACAGGCCACTATTTAATTCACCCCTCCACTTT. Amino acid sequence: CASSPDRPLFNSPLHF. The whole variable domain, remainder taken from reference TRBV28 and TRBJ1-6, is DVKVTQSSRYLVKRTGEKVFLECVQDMDHENMFWYRQDPGLGLRLIYFSYDVKMKEKGDIPEGYSVSREKKERFSLILESASTNQTSMYLCASSPDRPLFNSPLHFGNGTRLTVT.

Only a few counts were recorded for this clonotype. The CDR3, as DNA: TGTGCCAGCAGCCAGCCTGCTGGGGCCAGGGGACTTAATGAGCAGTTCTTC. Translated, it gives CASSQPAGARGLNEQFF. This rearrangement joins TRBV3-1 to TRBJ2-1, with D perhaps given as TRBD1 or TRBD2 (6 bases each). The germline CDR1 and CDR2 sequences are LGHDT and YNNKEL (reference sequence). V was clipped by 3 bases and J by 7 bases, with 22 bases between them. The CDR3 runs 17 residues.

The table lists this clonotype with a few counts. This rearrangement joins TRBV10-3 to TRBJ2-2; D gene uncertain. V lost 1 base, J lost 0 bases, and 12 bases lay in between. Germline V gene sequence: CDR1 ENHRY, CDR2 SYGVKD. The CDR3 is 17 amino acids. CDR3 nucleotide sequence: TGTGCCATCAGTGAGTATGTACACAGATCGAACACCGGGGAGCTGTTTTTT. Translated, it gives CAISEYVHRSNTGELFF.

This clonotype was counted many times. The chain carries TRBV12-3 or TRBV12-4 and TRBJ2-5; TRBD2 agrees at 9 bases. J was trimmed by 4 bases and V by 3 bases; bases with no gene match: 12. This CDR3 has 17 residues. This chain's CDR3 is CASSFYAVAGAGETQYF. Written as DNA, the CDR3 is TGTGCCAGCAGTTTTTATGCGGTAGCGGGAGCGGGAGAGACCCAGTACTTC.

The chain uses TRBV6-2 or TRBV6-3 and TRBJ2-7; 8 positions agree with TRBD2. The CDR3 sequence is 13 residues long. Trimming took 10 bases from V and 6 from J; bases not matched to a gene: 11. Germline V gene sequence: CDR1 MNHEY, CDR2 SVGEGT. In nucleotides, the CDR3 is TGTGCCATACATACCGGGGGGGCCGGCGAGCAGTACTTC. Translated: CAIHTGGAGEQYF.

This clonotype has a count of ten or more. The chain recombines TRBV6-1 with TRBJ2-1, with D tentatively TRBD1 or TRBD2 (6 bases each). The CDR3 extends over 15 amino acids. With 7 bases removed from V and 1 base from J, the gap between germline ends came to 14 bases. Germline values: CDR1 MNHNS, CDR2 SASEGT. The chain's CDR3 is CASIGGTDSYNEQFF. DNA of the CDR3: TGTGCCAGCATAGGGGGGACGGATTCCTACAATGAGCAGTTCTTC.

This clonotype was detected many times. The chain carries TRBV7-9 and TRBJ2-5; the match to TRBD2 covers 8 bases. The CDR3 contains 16 residues. CDR1 is SEHNR and CDR2 is FQNEAQ in the germline V gene (reference sequence). V lost 5 bases, J lost 2 bases, and 10 bases stayed unmatched. The CDR3 nucleotides are TGTGCCAGCAGCCCACGGGGAGCGGGAGCGCAAGAGACCCAGTACTTC. Protein product: CASSPRGAGAQETQYF.

This clonotype came up many times. The gene calls are TRBV4-1 and TRBJ1-1; D is unclear. Trimming left V 2 bases short and J 8 bases short, with 18 bases between. Germline V gene data show CDR1 as MGHRA and CDR2 as YSYEKL. This CDR3 region has 15 residues. The CDR3 DNA reads as TGCGCCAGCAGCCAAAAACAGATTGGGTTTGAGGAAGCTTTCTTT. Its translation: CASSQKQIGFEEAFF.

The chain joins TRBV6-2 or TRBV6-3 to TRBJ1-5; the match to TRBD1 covers 9 bases. V shed 9 bases and J 5 bases; nucleotides not matched to a gene: 5. There are 13 residues in the CDR3. Germline V lookup: CDR1 MNHEY, CDR2 SVGEGT. CDR3 bases: TGTGCCAGTGGGGACAGGGTGGATCAGCCCCAGCATTTT. This codes for CASGDRVDQPQHF.

This clonotype has just a few counts. The chain links TRBV7-9 to TRBJ2-3; maybe TRBD1 (6 bases). Trimming stripped 1 base from V and 0 bases from J, with 14 bases between. The CDR3 extends over 17 amino acids. CDR1 SEHNR and CDR2 FQNEAQ come from the germline V gene (reference sequence). The CDR3 nucleotides are TGTGCCAGCAGCTTAGAGGGACGGGACAAGAGCACAGATACGCAGTATTTT. Its translation is CASSLEGRDKSTDTQYF.

This clonotype has a count of ten or more. DNA for the CDR3: TGTGCCAGCAGTTTATCGACTAGCGGGATCCCTTTCGAGCAGTACTTC. It translates to CASSLSTSGIPFEQYF. The gene calls are TRBV27 and TRBJ2-7; 11 bases line up with TRBD2. This CDR3 contains 16 residues. The junction had 7 bases not matched to a gene; V was cut back by 0 bases and J by 6 bases. Looked up from germline, CDR1 is MNHEY and CDR2 is SMNVEV (reference sequence).

This clonotype was observed once. Being one base from a much bigger clone, this may be a read error. The chain uses TRBV7-9 and TRBJ2-7; D perhaps matches TRBD1 (6 bases). The CDR3 is 14 amino acids. The germline CDR1 and CDR2 sequences are SEHNR and FQNEAQ (reference sequence). The V gene lost 11 bases and the J gene lost 6 bases, with 23 bases spanning the gap. CDR3 coding DNA: TGTGCCTGGAGTGAGGAACAGGGCTCCCTCGAGCAGTACTTC. Amino acid sequence: CAWSEEQGSLEQYF.

This clonotype was seen at least ten times. The chain joins TRBV7-8 to TRBJ1-2; TRBD1 is a possible D gene (6 bases). Trimming stripped 5 bases from V and 10 bases from J, with 23 bases between. The CDR3 runs to 15 residues. CDR1 is SGHVS and CDR2 is FQNEAQ in the germline V gene. CDR3 DNA: TGTGCCAGCAGCCAAACACAACAGGGTTTCATCGACTACACCTTC. It encodes CASSQTQQGFIDYTF.

This clonotype was detected ten times or more. J is TRBJ1-1 and V is TRBV29-1; tentatively, D is TRBD1 (5 bases). CDR3 size: 16 residues. Trimming took off 6 bases at V and 1 base at J, with 21 bases between the two ends. CDR1 and CDR2 (germline): SQVTM, ANQGSEA. The CDR3 loop is CSVSRETWGRNTEAFF. The CDR3 DNA is TGCAGCGTGTCCAGGGAGACCTGGGGACGGAACACTGAAGCTTTCTTT. Drawing the rest from reference TRBV29-1 and TRBJ1-1, the complete variable domain is SAVISQKPSRDICQRGTSLTIQCQVDSQVTMMFWYRQQPGQSLTLIATANQGSEATYESGFVIDKFPISRPNLTFSTLTVSNMSPEDSSIYLCSVSRETWGRNTEAFFGQGTRLTVV.

This clonotype was seen many times. The rearrangement joins TRBV12-3 or TRBV12-4 to TRBJ2-5; D unclear. Trimming removed 1 base at V and 5 bases at J, with 11 bases between. The CDR3 is made up of 14 amino acids. The DNA of the CDR3 is TGTGCCAGCAGTTTAGAGGCAAGATTGGAGACCCAGTACTTC. Protein: CASSLEARLETQYF.